This T cell receptor beta chain originates from a study of blood T cell repertoires in COVID-19. Study summary: Sources were T cells, B-cell-depleted T cells, or PBMCs; the material itself was cDNA or gDNA.

Assay: immunoSEQ multiplex PCR; the TCRdb copy retains only in-frame clones and omits some. The table has 150,000 to 250,000 clones, approximately 85% seen once; the top ten hold about 11%. The CDR3 consists of 14 residues. V lost 5 bases, J lost 6 bases, and 8 bases stayed unmatched. CDR1 and CDR2 from the germline V gene are MNHEY and SVGAGI. The sequenced sample consisted of PBMCs or T cells enriched from blood (not recorded which). The chain combines TRBV6-5 with TRBJ1-2, with 8 bases that match TRBD1. The clonotype comes from a man aged 40-49 years who had recovered from COVID-19. CDR3 residues: CASSRSGQGDGYTF. The DNA of the CDR3 is TGTGCCAGCAGTCGGTCAGGACAGGGTGATGGCTACACCTTC.